A selection of T cell receptor beta chains follows, all from one sample in a study of a mutant IDH1 vaccine in newly diagnosed glioma. No antigens are known for them. Sequencing used immunoSEQ multiplex PCR; TCRdb keeps in-frame clones, though not all of them. The sample has roughly 32,000 clones; roughly 77% are singletons. The input for sequencing was PBMCs, taken from a glioma patient whose treatment included an IDH1 peptide vaccine. All receptors derive from a man aged 40-49 years with glioma. Some clones in this sample may be carry-over from other donors' samples. Each CDR3 is given with its conserved first and last residue. Each record gives: V gene, D gene, clone size, CDR3 length, J gene, CDR3 DNA, CDR3 protein. A D gene is named only where the DNA matches it firmly. Clone size is shown for a subset of rows, as once, few, many or a class of expanded clone.

TRBV19,TRBD2,few,19,TRBJ2-2,TGTGCCAGTAGTATTCTGGGGTCTAGCGGGGGGGCCCGGACCGGGGAGCTGTTTTTT,CASSILGSSGGARTGELFF
TRBV6-1,-,-,15,TRBJ1-6,TGTGCCAGCAGTGATATCGGGTCCCACAATTCACCCCTCCACTTT,CASSDIGSHNSPLHF
TRBV19,-,few,11,TRBJ2-7,TGTGCCAGTAGTCAGATGGACGAGCAGTACTTC,CASSQMDEQYF
TRBV27,-,-,15,TRBJ1-5,TGTGCCAGCAGCCTCTGGGGGTATAGCAATCAGCCCCAGCATTTT,CASSLWGYSNQPQHF
TRBV30,-,-,11,TRBJ1-1,TGTGCCTGGAGTAAATCAGCTGAAGCTTTCTTT,CAWSKSAEAFF
TRBV4-1,-,-,14,TRBJ2-5,TGCGCCAGCAGCCCCGTCGGGAGCTGGGAGACCCAGTACTTC,CASSPVGSWETQYF
TRBV5-4,-,-,16,TRBJ2-7,TGTGCCAGCAGCTCTCTCGGGGGCAATACCCCCTACGAGCAGTACTTC,CASSSLGGNTPYEQYF
TRBV5-1,-,-,13,TRBJ2-5,TGCGCCAGCAGCTTGGGAGGGGAAGAGACCCAGTACTTC,CASSLGGEETQYF
TRBV14,-,-,14,TRBJ1-1,TGTGCCAGCAGCCTTGAGGGATTGAACACTGAAGCTTTCTTT,CASSLEGLNTEAFF
TRBV9,-,-,18,TRBJ2-3,TGTGCCAGCAGCGATCGGACAGAAATAACACCTAGCACAGATACGCAGTATTTT,CASSDRTEITPSTDTQYF
TRBV11-2,-,-,15,TRBJ2-7,TGTGCCAGCAGCCCGCCGGGACGATTATCCCACGAGCAGTACTTC,CASSPPGRLSHEQYF
TRBV7-2,-,once,14,TRBJ1-5,TGTGCCAGCAGCCACGGAGGAGGAAATCAGCCCCAGCATTTT,CASSHGGGNQPQHF
TRBV7-6,-,-,14,TRBJ1-5,TGTGCCAGCAGCTTAGCGCCGCGGGCCCAGCCCCAGCATTTT,CASSLAPRAQPQHF
TRBV2,-,-,12,TRBJ1-4,TGTGCCAGACAAATGGGAAATGAAAAACTGTTTTTT,CARQMGNEKLFF
TRBV6-4,TRBD1,few,12,TRBJ1-1,TGTGCCAGCAGTGAGCCGACAGGGGATGCTTTCTTT,CASSEPTGDAFF
TRBV10-2,TRBD1,-,14,TRBJ2-7,TGCGCCACTGCTAAGGGACAGGGGGCGCTCGAGCAGTACTTC,CATAKGQGALEQYF
TRBV4-3,-,-,15,TRBJ1-6,TGCGCCAGCAGCCAAGATAAAGGGAAGAATTCACCCCTCCACTTT,CASSQDKGKNSPLHF
TRBV28,-,-,17,TRBJ1-5,TGTGCCAGCAGTTCACCCTGGACTCCGGGGGGCAATCAGCCCCAGCATTTT,CASSSPWTPGGNQPQHF
TRBV19,-,-,12,TRBJ2-7,TGTGCCAGTGGGGACGGGTCCTACGAGCAGTACTTC,CASGDGSYEQYF
TRBV4-1,-,-,16,TRBJ1-3,TGCGCCAGCAGCCAGGGGGTATCGACAGAGGGAAACACCATATATTTT,CASSQGVSTEGNTIYF
TRBV7-9,-,-,13,TRBJ1-1,TGTGCCAGCAGCTTTGGGATGAACACTGAAGCTTTCTTT,CASSFGMNTEAFF
TRBV7-9,TRBD1,-,17,TRBJ1-1,TGTGCCAGCAGCCCCAACTTTGGACAGGGGGGGAACACTGAAGCTTTCTTT,CASSPNFGQGGNTEAFF
TRBV9,-,-,13,TRBJ1-1,TGTGCCAGCAGCGTAAGCCAGAACACTGAAGCTTTCTTT,CASSVSQNTEAFF
TRBV30,-,few,9,TRBJ1-2,TGTGCCTCCGGGTTCGGCTACACCTTC,CASGFGYTF
TRBV28,-,-,15,TRBJ1-2,TGTGCCAGCAGTTTATGGGGGGAAGCTAACTATGGCTACACCTTC,CASSLWGEANYGYTF
TRBV6-1,TRBD1,few,14,TRBJ1-2,TGTGCCAGCAGTCCGGGACAGGAGTTCTATGGCTACACCTTC,CASSPGQEFYGYTF
TRBV30,TRBD1,-,17,TRBJ1-6,TGTGCCTGGAGTGTACGTCCAGGGGGCTGGAATAATTCACCCCTCCACTTT,CAWSVRPGGWNNSPLHF
TRBV30,-,few,15,TRBJ1-6,TGTGCCTGGAGACGGGGGATGTCCTATAATTCACCCCTCCACTTT,CAWRRGMSYNSPLHF
TRBV2,TRBD2,-,17,TRBJ2-1,TGTGCCAGCAGTTATTCTCCGACTAGCGGGGTATACAATGAGCAGTTCTTC,CASSYSPTSGVYNEQFF